A selection of T cell receptor beta chains follows, all from one sample in a study of shared clonotypes between healthy human individuals. Assay: immunoSEQ multiplex PCR; the TCRdb copy retains only in-frame clones and omits some. Here the sample spans roughly 2.2 million clones, about 90% being singletons. Sample: naive CD4+ T cells from PBMCs. The receptors here all came from a man aged 18 to 29 in good health. Some clones in this sample may be carry-over from other donors' samples. Each CDR3 is given with its conserved first and last residue. Rows give clone size only sometimes, using once, few, many, or a class for an expanded clone.

>TRBV27|TRBJ1-2|-
CASSSLRGSGYTF
>TRBV2|TRBJ1-2|-
CASSGGGVNYGYTF
>TRBV4-3|TRBJ2-3|-
CASSWDGHTDTQYF
>TRBV7-2|TRBJ2-1|once
CASSLRVSYNEQFF
>TRBV5-1|TRBJ2-2|-
CASSLYLAGKWSNTGELFF
>TRBV28|TRBJ2-6|-
CASSFETVAAGTGSGANVLTF
>TRBV6-5|TRBJ2-1|-
CASSPLAGLYNEQFF
>TRBV28|TRBJ1-1|-
CASRAWTGMNTEAFF
>TRBV13|TRBJ1-5|-
CASSFRAGFNQPQHF
>TRBV25-1|TRBJ2-1|-
CASSDPPPRDEQFF
>TRBV5-4|TRBJ1-1|-
CASSLNGRRSMNTEAFF
>TRBV18|TRBJ2-3|-
CASSLTQTGLIDTQYF
>TRBV11-3|TRBJ2-1|-
CASSLWGGSARNEQFF
>TRBV28|TRBJ2-7|-
CASSLPSAEQYF
>TRBV7-9|TRBJ1-1|-
CASSFTGAGTEAFF
>TRBV7-9|TRBJ2-4|-
CASSSQGSQNIQYF
>TRBV5-4|TRBJ2-5|once
CASSLSPRQETQYF
>TRBV1|TRBJ1-5|few
CTSSQGRRGQPQHF
>TRBV6-5|TRBJ1-2|few
CASSYSYTGNYGYTF
>TRBV19|TRBJ2-1|-
CASSRLAGGYEQFF
>TRBV29-1|TRBJ1-5|-
CSVTGTGANQPQHF
>TRBV11-1|TRBJ2-1|-
CASSFFVGTRYNEQFF
>TRBV19|TRBJ1-2|-
CASSIFPAEIYGYTF
>TRBV27|TRBJ1-1|-
CASRGVVESGGGKNTEAFF
>TRBV9|TRBJ2-2|-
CASSLQGATGELFF
>TRBV28|TRBJ2-5|-
CASSSRVKEETQYF
>TRBV5-8|TRBJ2-3|-
CASSYDRGSTDTQYF
>TRBV7-8|TRBJ2-3|-
CASSRETSGLGTQYF
>TRBV4-2|TRBJ1-1|-
CASSQDPQEGGTEAFF
>TRBV18|TRBJ1-3|-
CASSPGTGGGNTIYF
>TRBV27|TRBJ2-7|-
CASSSGGGRFYEQYF
>TRBV28|TRBJ2-7|-
CASRPPGAGYSEQYF
>TRBV5-1|TRBJ1-1|few
CASSLGQGTEEAFF
>TRBV7-8|TRBJ2-3|once
CASSPRDRLRSTDTQYF
>TRBV11-2|TRBJ2-7|-
CASSTPRGVYEQYF
>TRBV28|TRBJ1-2|-
CATGGIRGYTF
>TRBV10-3|TRBJ2-1|-
CAISESTGIVGNEQFF
>TRBV2|TRBJ1-3|-
CATKRALSSGNTIYF
>TRBV29-1|TRBJ2-1|-
CSVAGRASYNEQFF
>TRBV27|TRBJ2-7|-
CASSLLDRDYEQYF
>TRBV28|TRBJ2-3|-
CASSSSGRAGADTQYF
>TRBV7-8|TRBJ2-7|-
CASSFRTRDRATYEQYF
>TRBV10-3|TRBJ2-1|-
CAISVSLAGKGEQFF
>TRBV5-1|TRBJ2-3|-
CASSWSGLRDTQYF
>TRBV18|TRBJ1-2|once
CASSMEQGFPYGYTF
>TRBV29-1|TRBJ2-2|-
CSAETGGTGELFF
>TRBV18|TRBJ2-3|-
CASSPKTGLAGYLDTQYF
>TRBV28|TRBJ1-5|-
CASSSLSFRWGGNQPQHF
>TRBV10-3|TRBJ1-2|few
CAITGANYGYTF
>TRBV5-1|TRBJ2-7|-
CASSDPPRDGKGEQYF
>TRBV7-3|TRBJ2-2|few
CASSLSPINTGELFF
>TRBV28|TRBJ2-7|-
CASKWTVTSYEQYF
>TRBV18|TRBJ2-1|-
CASSQGISSYNEQFF
>TRBV7-2|TRBJ2-1|-
CASSIRSTEQFF
>TRBV28|TRBJ1-5|-
CASSLAQGSSSNQPQHF
>TRBV7-2|TRBJ2-7|-
CASSFERQGLYEQYF
>TRBV5-1|TRBJ2-7|-
CASSLEARPFLEQYF
>TRBV11-2|TRBJ2-6|-
CASSSPLTGLSGANVLTF
>TRBV18|TRBJ2-7|-
CASSPRTRSYEQYF
>TRBV7-6|TRBJ1-4|-
CASSPYRGEKLFF